This T cell receptor beta chain stems from a study of PD-1 blockade in mismatch repair-deficient tumors. In this sample, this clone turned up once. V lost 3 bases and J lost 0, with 6 bases in between. CDR3 size: 13 residues. In germline, CDR1 is SEHNR, CDR2 FQNEAQ (reference sequence). Sequenced by immunoSEQ multiplex PCR; TCRdb stores in-frame clones only, minus some. Of 100,000 to 150,000 clones detected, 70% to 90% appear once; the ten largest clones hold about 13%. The sequencing here drew on peripheral blood, taken 44 weeks after starting pembrolizumab. The chain uses TRBV7-9 and TRBJ2-7, with unresolved D. This sequence originates from an adult with mismatch repair-deficient cancer. In DNA, the CDR3 is TGTGCCAGCAGCTTCGGCAACTCCTACGAGCAGTACTTC. It yields the protein CASSFGNSYEQYF. Variable domain in full (rest from reference TRBV7-9 and TRBJ2-7): DTGVSQNPRHKITKRGQNVTFRCDPISEHNRLYWYRQTLGQGPEFLTYFQNEAQLEKSRLLSDRFSAERPKGSFSTLEIQRTEQGDSAMYLCASSFGNSYEQYFGPGTRLTVT.